One and the same sample provided the 21 T cell receptor beta chains below, sequenced in a study of early T cells in non-severe SARS-CoV-2 infection. TCRdb reanalysed the 5' RACE reads using MiXCR and keeps one entry per CDR3 protein. The sample includes tens of thousands of distinct CDR3 sequences, 8.5% to 10% of them seen just once. The specimen was whole blood. The receptors shown here come from an adult who was a healthcare worker with PCR-confirmed SARS-CoV-2 infection or an uninfected control (not recorded which).

V gene TRBV7-6 combines with J gene TRBJ2-1; 9 nucleotides line up with TRBD1. CDR1 is SGHVS, CDR2 FNYEAQ, per germline. V gave up 4 bases and J gave up 0 bases; unmatched junction bases: 7. The CDR3 covers 17 residues. The CDR3 DNA is TGTGCCAGCAGCTCCTCACCGGGACAGGGCTCCTACAATGAGCAGTTCTTC. This gives the protein CASSSSPGQGSYNEQFF.

In its sample, this clonotype was seen many times. The rearrangement links TRBV12-3 or TRBV12-4 to TRBJ2-1, with 10 bases aligning to TRBD1. After removal of 3 bases from V and 5 bases from J, the junction contained 4 bases not matched to a gene. The CDR3 length is 15 residues. CDR3 in amino acids: CASSFRTGGNNEQFF. The CDR3 DNA follows: TGTGCCAGCAGTTTCCGGACAGGGGGGAACAATGAGCAGTTCTTC.

This clonotype has only a few counts. This CDR3 is CASSYTGLAGVVGEQYF. Written as DNA, the CDR3 is TGTGCCAGCAGTTACACGGGACTAGCGGGAGTGGTGGGGGAGCAGTACTTC. The rearrangement joins TRBV6-5 to TRBJ2-7, with 14 bases identical to TRBD2. The CDR3 contains 17 residues. Germline V CDR1 and CDR2: MNHEY, SVGAGI. With V trimmed by 2 bases and J by 7 bases, 10 bases remained unmatched.

In its sample, this clonotype was seen many times. The genes are TRBV28 and TRBJ1-5; 7 bases map to TRBD1. The length of the CDR3 is 16 residues. With V trimmed by 6 bases and J by 2 bases, 10 bases remained unmatched. Germline CDR1 MDHEN, CDR2 SYDVKM. The CDR3 bases are TGTGCCAGCAGAACCGGGACAGATGGGGGCAATCAGCCCCAGCATTTT. Its translation is CASRTGTDGGNQPQHF.

This clonotype was picked up a small number of times. V usage is TRBV7-6 and J usage is TRBJ1-1; unclear D gene. Trimming removed 0 bases from V and 5 bases from J, with 10 bases in between. From germline, CDR1 is SGHVS and CDR2 FNYEAQ. The CDR3 has 14 residues. CDR3 nucleotide sequence: TGTGCCAGCAGCTTAGCAGGGCAGTTGACTGAAGCTTTCTTT. Its translation is CASSLAGQLTEAFF. The full variable domain, completed using reference TRBV7-6 and TRBJ1-1, is GAGVSQSPRYKVTKRGQDVALRCDPISGHVSLYWYRQALGQGPEFLTYFNYEAQQDKSGLPNDRFSAERPEGSISTLTIQRTEQRDSAMYRCASSLAGQLTEAFFGQGTRLTVV.

Many counts were recorded for this clonotype. The genes are TRBV18 and TRBJ1-1; D ambiguous. CDR1 KGHSH and CDR2 LQKENI come from the germline V gene. This CDR3 comprises 14 residues. V was shortened by 0 bases and J by 1 base, with 6 bases between the two germline ends. The CDR3 nucleotides are TGTGCCAGCTCACCACCCTCGGGGAACACTGAAGCTTTCTTT. It encodes CASSPPSGNTEAFF. The full variable domain, completed using reference TRBV18 and TRBJ1-1, is NAGVMQNPRHLVRRRGQEARLRCSPMKGHSHVYWYRQLPEEGLKFMVYLQKENIIDESGMPKERFSAEFPKEGPSILRIQQVVRGDSAAYFCASSPPSGNTEAFFGQGTRLTVV.

Many counts were recorded for this clonotype. The rearrangement links TRBV12-3 or TRBV12-4 to TRBJ2-2; D could derive from TRBD1 or TRBD2 (5 bases each). Trimming pared 3 bases from V and 1 base from J, leaving 9 bases between. CDR3 length equals 15 residues. In DNA, the CDR3 is TGTGCCAGCAGTTTTTCAGGGAGGAACACCGGGGAGCTGTTTTTT. Protein: CASSFSGRNTGELFF.

This clonotype was observed a few times. The chain combines TRBV7-9 with TRBJ1-2; TRBD1 agrees at 10 bases. The CDR3 runs to 17 residues. V was pared by 7 bases and J by 6 bases, with 17 bases of the junction left unmatched. Germline loops: CDR1 SEHNR, CDR2 FQNEAQ (reference sequence). CDR3 sequence (DNA): TGTGCCAGCACCCAACCAGGGACAGGGGTTGGCTTAGATGGCTACACCTTC. This gives the protein CASTQPGTGVGLDGYTF.

The chain has TRBV27 and TRBJ2-7; 8 nucleotides match TRBD2. CDR1 is MNHEY, CDR2 SMNVEV, per germline (reference sequence). J lost 4 bases, V lost 2 bases, and 7 bases had no gene match. CDR3 length: 15 amino acids. CDR3: CASSLRSGSGYEQYF. The CDR3 DNA reads TGTGCCAGCAGTTTAAGAAGCGGGAGTGGTTACGAGCAGTACTTC.

This clonotype was counted many times. The J gene is TRBJ2-5, the V gene TRBV2; TRBD2 might be the D (6 bases). This CDR3 spans 14 amino acids. The germline CDR1 and CDR2 sequences are SNHLY and FYNNEI. Trimming pared 6 bases from V and 5 bases from J, leaving 16 bases between. CDR3: CASRNGSRRETQYF. The CDR3 DNA reads TGTGCCAGCAGGAACGGGAGTCGGAGGGAGACCCAGTACTTC.

The rearrangement uses TRBV6-2 or TRBV6-3 and TRBJ2-7; TRBD2 matches 12 bases. The length of the CDR3 is 14 residues. The germline V gene encodes CDR1 MNHEY and CDR2 SVGEGT. With 8 bases clipped from V and 6 bases from J, the junction kept 8 bases outside the gene matches. For the CDR3, the DNA is TGTGCCAGCGGACGACTAGCGGGAGAGGCCGAGCAGTACTTC. Amino acids: CASGRLAGEAEQYF.

This clonotype was recorded at least ten times. The V gene is TRBV24-1, the J gene TRBJ2-6; D possibly corresponds to TRBD2 (7 bases). The V end was cut by 3 bases, the J end by 5 bases, with 13 bases between. Germline V gives CDR1 KGHDR, CDR2 SFDVKD. The CDR3 consists of 16 residues. The CDR3 reads CATSDGGAGWANVLTF. The DNA for the CDR3 is TGTGCCACCAGTGATGGGGGGGCTGGCTGGGCCAACGTCCTGACTTTC.

The genes are TRBV5-6 and TRBJ2-3, with D maybe TRBD2 (5 bases). The V and J ends lost 1 base and 6 bases respectively, with 15 bases between them. From germline, CDR1 is SGHDT and CDR2 YYEEEE. The CDR3 sequence is 15 residues long. In DNA, the CDR3 is TGTGCCAGCAGCTTGAGAAGAGGGAGTGGGGATACGCAGTATTTT. Amino acid sequence: CASSLRRGSGDTQYF.

This clonotype was detected ten times or more. The J gene is TRBJ2-3, the V gene TRBV11-2, with 14 positions matching TRBD2. Trimming cost V 5 bases and J 7 bases; bases outside gene matches: 11. CDR1 and CDR2 (germline): SGHAT, FQNNGV. CDR3 length equals 17 residues. CDR3 region: CASSTRTTSGRENTQYF. The CDR3 coding sequence is TGTGCCAGCAGCACACGAACGACTAGCGGGAGGGAAAATACGCAGTATTTT.

This clonotype appeared many times. The V call is TRBV12-3 or TRBV12-4, the J call TRBJ2-3, with D maybe TRBD1 (5 bases). V lost 4 bases, J lost 5 bases, and 13 bases lay in between. The CDR3 consists of 14 residues. CDR3 in DNA: TGTGCCAGCAGTTCTTCAGGGCTTGGAGATACGCAGTATTTT. It translates to CASSSSGLGDTQYF.

Ten or more counts support this clonotype. V gene TRBV28 combines with J gene TRBJ2-7; TRBD2 agrees at 9 bases. Looked up from germline, CDR1 is MDHEN and CDR2 is SYDVKM. This CDR3 region has 15 residues. J gave up 4 bases and V 2 bases, and 6 bases lay outside the gene matches. The CDR3 bases are TGTGCCAGCAGTTTAACAGCGGGAGGCTGGTACGAGCAGTACTTC. Its translation: CASSLTAGGWYEQYF.

This clonotype was seen at least ten times. CDR3 sequence reads: CATGQQGNQPQHF. The DNA for the CDR3 is TGTGCCACTGGACAGCAAGGCAATCAGCCCCAGCATTTT. This chain uses TRBV24-1 with TRBJ1-5; possible D gene TRBD1, 6 bases. Germline V gene sequence: CDR1 KGHDR, CDR2 SFDVKD. This CDR3 contains 13 residues. V was shortened by 10 bases and J by 2 bases, with 11 bases between the two germline ends.

The sample holds many counts of this clonotype. The V gene is TRBV24-1, the J gene TRBJ2-2, with 10 bases fitting TRBD2. V dropped 9 bases and J dropped 0; count of bases not matched to a gene: 3. Germline-derived CDR1 and CDR2 are KGHDR and SFDVKD. The CDR3 is 15 residues long. The CDR3 DNA reads as TGTGCCACCGAAACTAGCGGGACGAACACCGGGGAGCTGTTTTTT. It encodes CATETSGTNTGELFF.

This sequence joins TRBV24-1 and TRBJ2-2, with unresolved D. The length of the CDR3 is 14 residues. In germline, CDR1 is KGHDR, CDR2 SFDVKD. Deletions cut 2 bases from V and 5 bases from J, with 8 bases between. The CDR3 coding sequence is TGTGCCACCAGTGATTATCCAGGAACCGGGGAGCTGTTTTTT. Encoded protein: CATSDYPGTGELFF.

Ten or more counts support this clonotype. The genes are TRBV7-9 and TRBJ2-1; D is unclear. Germline CDR1 SEHNR, CDR2 FQNEAQ (reference sequence). The length of the CDR3 is 14 residues. The V gene lost 1 base and the J gene lost 7 bases, with 11 bases spanning the gap. The DNA for the CDR3 is TGTGCCAGCAGCTTAGATCCAGTGTCTAATGAGCAGTTCTTC. This translates into CASSLDPVSNEQFF.

This clonotype was seen at least ten times. The genes are TRBV9 and TRBJ1-2; D gene uncertain. CDR3 length: 15 amino acids. Germline CDR1 and CDR2: SGDLS and YYNGEE. Trimming took off 0 bases at V and 1 base at J, with 10 bases between the two ends. CDR3 coding DNA: TGTGCCAGCAGCGTAGCTGGGAAATTTAACTATGGCTACACCTTC. This encodes CASSVAGKFNYGYTF.